The 15 T cell receptor beta chains below all came from one sample that was sequenced in a study of long-term antiretroviral therapy in people with HIV. Running of the v3.0 immunoSEQ assay took place at survey level. This table comes from immunoSEQ multiplex PCR, and its TCRdb copy is limited to in-frame clones, with some not included. The data show roughly 40,000 clones, around 83% seen once. Material: unsorted PBMCs, obtained 3.1 years after starting antiretroviral therapy. The source is a woman aged 50 to 65 with HIV.

The chain uses TRBV27 and TRBJ1-2; D possibly corresponds to TRBD1 (5 bases). The CDR3 has 13 residues. Trimming shortened V by 7 bases and J by 8 bases, and 17 bases separated the two germline ends. Germline CDR1 is MNHEY and CDR2 is SMNVEV (reference sequence). CDR3 residues: CASKKGTTRGYTF. DNA for the CDR3: TGTGCCAGCAAAAAGGGGACCACGAGAGGCTACACCTTC.

The CDR3 region is CASSDPDRGINYGYTF. The DNA for the CDR3 is TGTGCCAGCAGTGATCCAGACAGGGGAATAAACTATGGCTACACCTTC. The chain employs TRBV25-1 and TRBJ1-2, with TRBD1 matching over 8 bases. The germline V gene has CDR1 MGHDK and CDR2 SYGVNS. The trim removed 3 bases at V and 2 bases at J, leaving 8 bases unmatched. CDR3 length: 16 residues.

The CDR3 spells CASSLLGQGALSPLHF. CDR3 DNA sequence: TGTGCCAGCAGTTTATTAGGACAGGGGGCTCTTTCACCCCTCCACTTT. The V and J genes are TRBV27 and TRBJ1-6; TRBD1 agrees at 11 bases. Trimming removed 1 base from V and 9 bases from J; junction bases left unmatched: 5. The CDR3 extends over 16 amino acids. Germline V gene data show CDR1 as MNHEY and CDR2 as SMNVEV (reference sequence).

This clone was recorded only once. The rearrangement joins TRBV7-2 to TRBJ1-1, with D possibly being TRBD1 (5 bases). V was pared by 0 bases and J by 0 bases, with 14 bases between. This CDR3 has 17 residues. Germline V gives CDR1 SGHTA, CDR2 FQGNSA. CDR3 protein: CASSLAILTDMNTEAFF. CDR3 DNA sequence: TGTGCCAGCAGCTTAGCCATACTGACAGACATGAACACTGAAGCTTTCTTT.

This clone was seen only a few times. The chain combines TRBV7-2 with TRBJ1-2; no clear D gene. The CDR3 extends over 13 amino acids. Germline CDR1 reads SGHTA; CDR2 reads FQGNSA. V was cut by 1 base and J by 4 bases, with 7 bases left in between. CDR3 region: CASSLERTYGYTF. CDR3 bases: TGTGCCAGCAGCTTAGAACGGACCTATGGCTACACCTTC.

V gene TRBV2 combines with J gene TRBJ1-2; possibly TRBD1 for D (6 bases). CDR1 SNHLY and CDR2 FYNNEI come from the germline V gene. Trimming cost V 7 bases and J 6 bases, with 15 bases left between them. The CDR3 consists of 13 residues. CDR3 in amino acids: CASIRDTGNGYTF. The CDR3 coding sequence is TGTGCCAGCATCCGGGACACCGGGAATGGCTACACCTTC. Filled out from reference TRBV2 and TRBJ1-2, the complete variable domain reads EPEVTQTPSHQVTQMGQEVILRCVPISNHLYFYWYRQILGQKVEFLVSFYNNEISEKSEIFDDQFSVERPDGSNFTLKIRSTKLEDSAMYFCASIRDTGNGYTFGSGTRLTVV.

The chain is built from TRBV5-1 and TRBJ2-3, with 11 nucleotides matching TRBD2. J was trimmed by 10 bases and V by 4 bases; bases with no gene match: 17. CDR1 and CDR2 (germline): SGHRS, YFSETQ. CDR3 size: 17 residues. CDR3 bases: TGCGCCAGCAGCCCCGGAATAGCGGGGGGGCGGGAGGACGCGCAGTATTTT. This translates into CASSPGIAGGREDAQYF.

V is TRBV5-6 and J is TRBJ1-2; a weak D match, TRBD1 (6 bases). The CDR3 extends over 15 amino acids. Germline V CDR1 and CDR2: SGHDT, YYEEEE. The V end was cut by 1 base, the J end by 4 bases, with 14 bases between. The CDR3 protein is CASSLYDRTAYGYTF. CDR3 coding DNA: TGTGCCAGCAGCTTGTATGACAGGACGGCCTATGGCTACACCTTC.

The rearrangement uses TRBV29-1 and TRBJ1-1; 8 nucleotides match TRBD1. In germline, CDR1 is SQVTM, CDR2 ANQGSEA. The CDR3 length is 14 residues. The V gene end was trimmed by 4 bases and the J gene end by 1 base; junction bases not matched to a gene: 5. CDR3: CSVGDRMGNTEAFF. The CDR3 nucleotides read TGCAGCGTTGGGGACAGGATGGGGAACACTGAAGCTTTCTTT.

The chain links TRBV7-9 to TRBJ2-6; TRBD2 might be the D (6 bases). The V and J ends lost 1 base and 0 bases respectively, with 10 bases between them. The CDR3 contains 17 residues. Germline V gene sequence: CDR1 SEHNR, CDR2 FQNEAQ (reference sequence). CDR3 protein: CASSLVGLSSGANVLTF. The CDR3 DNA sequence: TGTGCCAGCAGCTTAGTGGGACTGAGCTCTGGGGCCAACGTCCTGACTTTC.

The chain has TRBV6-5 and TRBJ1-2; 7 positions match TRBD1. The CDR3 covers 12 residues. Trimming removed 8 bases from V and 8 bases from J; junction bases left unmatched: 8. Germline V CDR1 and CDR2: MNHEY, SVGAGI. Here the CDR3 reads CASLGQVEGYTF. The CDR3 DNA follows: TGTGCCAGCCTTGGACAGGTAGAAGGCTACACCTTC.

This sequence joins TRBV29-1 and TRBJ2-1; D is ambiguous. The CDR3 is 12 amino acids. V shed 4 bases and J shed 7 bases, with 11 bases lying between them. CDR1 is SQVTM and CDR2 is ANQGSEA in the germline V gene. The CDR3 loop reads CSVGGAGNEQFF. CDR3 sequence (DNA): TGCAGCGTTGGCGGAGCTGGGAATGAGCAGTTCTTC.

V usage is TRBV29-1 and J usage is TRBJ1-1; weak D call: TRBD1 (5 bases). This CDR3 has 13 residues. V was cut by 4 bases and J by 4 bases, with 13 bases left in between. Germline V CDR1 and CDR2: SQVTM, ANQGSEA. CDR3 coding DNA: TGCAGCGTTGCCGAAGGCGGGGGCACTGAAGCTTTCTTT. It specifies CSVAEGGGTEAFF.

This chain links TRBV5-6 with TRBJ2-7; a possible D gene is TRBD1 (5 bases). This CDR3 comprises 14 residues. The germline CDR1 and CDR2 sequences are SGHDT and YYEEEE. The germline V and J ends were trimmed by 0 bases and 0 bases, with 7 bases remaining between them. The CDR3 loop reads CASSLGQYSYEQYF. CDR3 nucleotides: TGTGCCAGCAGCTTGGGACAGTACTCCTACGAGCAGTACTTC.

This clone has just a few counts. The chain couples TRBV2 to TRBJ1-2; possible D gene TRBD1, 5 bases. V dropped 7 bases and J dropped 5 bases, with 17 bases sitting between them. Germline V CDR1 and CDR2: SNHLY, FYNNEI. CDR3 length: 14 residues. The CDR3 nucleotides read TGTGCCAGCACCAAAGGCAGGGTGGGGTATGGCTACACCTTC. It yields the protein CASTKGRVGYGYTF.